This T cell receptor beta chain stems from a study of T-cell memory formation after mild COVID-19. Via MiXCR, TCRdb re-called the 5' RACE reads, giving one row per CDR3 protein. Counted here are approximately 250,000 distinct CDR3 sequences, 15% occurring once; the ten biggest clones make up 2% to 2.5%. V was trimmed by 4 bases and J by 7 bases, leaving 7 bases between them. CDR1 is MNHEY and CDR2 is SMNVEV in the germline V gene (reference sequence). The CDR3 runs 11 residues. The chain has TRBV27 and TRBJ1-1, with D unclear. Sequencing used PBMCs or a T cell subset sorted from them (not recorded which). This receptor was obtained from an adult woman who had mild COVID-19 (a few samples of this study predate the infection). Cell type and time point are not known. The CDR3 loop reads CASSSRGEAFF. The CDR3 DNA sequence: TGTGCCAGCAGTTCCCGTGGTGAAGCTTTCTTT.